These 11 T cell receptor beta chains were all obtained from the same sample, sequenced in a study of T cell repertoires in ileal Crohn's disease. Clones were read by immunoSEQ multiplex PCR, and TCRdb kept only the in-frame ones, dropping some. This table has about 30,000 clones, 81% appearing once. The material sequenced was ileal tissue. The receptors were gathered from an adult with Crohn's disease.

The V and J genes are TRBV30 and TRBJ1-1, with D unresolved. Germline V lookup: CDR1 GTSNPN, CDR2 SVGIG (reference sequence). Trimming removed 0 bases at V and 7 bases at J, with 6 bases between. The CDR3 runs 11 residues. The CDR3 is CAWSVFSEAFF. The CDR3 nucleotides read TGTGCCTGGAGTGTATTTAGTGAAGCTTTCTTT.

In its sample, this clone was seen a few times. The chain uses TRBV10-3 and TRBJ2-1; 9 bases line up with TRBD2. Germline V lookup: CDR1 ENHRY, CDR2 SYGVKD. After removal of 7 bases from V and 3 bases from J, the junction contained 4 bases not matched to a gene. The CDR3 has 14 residues. CDR3 DNA sequence: TGTGCCATCAAGAGTAGCGGGGGCTACAATGAGCAGTTCTTC. Translation gives CAIKSSGGYNEQFF.

The gene calls are TRBV7-9 and TRBJ1-4; D unclear. CDR1 is SEHNR and CDR2 is FQNEAQ in the germline V gene (reference sequence). The CDR3 is 15 amino acids. The V gene lost 1 base and the J gene lost 7 bases, with 13 bases spanning the gap. This CDR3 is CASSLEEVGIEKLFF. In DNA form, the CDR3 reads TGTGCCAGCAGCTTAGAGGAGGTGGGGATTGAAAAACTGTTTTTT. Variable domain in full (rest from reference TRBV7-9 and TRBJ1-4): DTGVSQNPRHKITKRGQNVTFRCDPISEHNRLYWYRQTLGQGPEFLTYFQNEAQLEKSRLLSDRFSAERPKGSFSTLEIQRTEQGDSAMYLCASSLEEVGIEKLFFGSGTQLSVL.

The J gene is TRBJ2-3, the V gene TRBV2; 9 bases fit TRBD2. The V gene end was trimmed by 2 bases and the J gene end by 0 bases; junction bases not matched to a gene: 9. The CDR3 covers 18 residues. CDR1 is SNHLY and CDR2 is FYNNEI in the germline V gene. CDR3 region: CASSERVGRGGSTDTQYF. The CDR3 DNA sequence: TGTGCCAGCAGTGAAAGAGTCGGGCGGGGGGGAAGCACAGATACGCAGTATTTT.

The V call is TRBV7-2, the J call TRBJ1-4, with unresolved D. This CDR3 has 14 residues. Germline CDR1 and CDR2: SGHTA and FQGNSA. V lost 5 bases and J 8 bases, leaving 15 bases between the germline ends. CDR3 DNA: TGTGCCAGCAGCGTGAGGGTAAACGGGGAAAAACTGTTTTTT. Translated: CASSVRVNGEKLFF.

The chain recombines TRBV10-3 with TRBJ1-1; D is unclear. The germline V gene encodes CDR1 ENHRY and CDR2 SYGVKD. This CDR3 comprises 14 residues. The ends were cut back, 1 base at V and 2 bases at J, with 8 bases in the middle. The CDR3 coding sequence is TGTGCCATCAGTGAGTATGGCCAAAACACTGAAGCTTTCTTT. It encodes CAISEYGQNTEAFF.

The gene calls are TRBV6-5 and TRBJ2-7; 7 nucleotides align to TRBD2. This CDR3 spans 15 amino acids. The germline CDR1 and CDR2 sequences are MNHEY and SVGAGI. With V trimmed by 3 bases and J by 6 bases, 11 bases remained unmatched. The chain's CDR3 is CASSYSPDGGFEQYF. The CDR3 DNA sequence: TGTGCCAGCAGTTATTCACCCGACGGGGGGTTCGAGCAGTACTTC.

This chain links TRBV5-4 with TRBJ2-7; D might be TRBD1 (6 bases). Germline V gene data show CDR1 as SGHNT and CDR2 as YYREEE (reference sequence). This CDR3 spans 16 amino acids. Trimming cost V 4 bases and J 0 bases, with 17 bases left between them. CDR3 sequence reads: CASSPYRVEDSYEQYF. CDR3 nucleotide sequence: TGTGCCAGCAGCCCATACAGGGTAGAGGACTCCTACGAGCAGTACTTC. The complete variable domain, with remaining parts taken from reference TRBV5-4 and TRBJ2-7, reads ETGVTQSPTHLIKTRGQQVTLRCSSQSGHNTVSWYQQALGQGPQFIFQYYREEENGRGNFPPRFSGLQFPNYSSELNVNALELDDSALYLCASSPYRVEDSYEQYFGPGTRLTVT.

The chain couples TRBV11-1 to TRBJ1-1; 8 nucleotides agree with TRBD1. The CDR3 sequence is 15 residues long. Germline loops: CDR1 SGHAT, CDR2 FQDESV (reference sequence). V lost 2 bases to trimming and J lost 3 bases; unmatched junction nucleotides: 5. CDR3 amino acids: CASSLQGAWDTEAFF. The CDR3 DNA reads TGTGCCAGCAGCTTACAGGGGGCATGGGACACTGAAGCTTTCTTT.

V gene TRBV6-1 combines with J gene TRBJ2-7, with a tentative D call TRBD2 (6 bases). CDR3 length equals 14 residues. V was pared by 9 bases and J by 3 bases, with 18 bases between. Germline V lookup: CDR1 MNHNS, CDR2 SASEGT. The CDR3 here is CASRRGTLYYEQYF. The CDR3 nucleotides are TGTGCCAGTCGACGGGGGACCCTCTACTACGAGCAGTACTTC.

The chain couples TRBV6-1 to TRBJ1-4; no clear D gene. Trimming cost V 3 bases and J 0 bases, with 11 bases left between them. The CDR3 is 16 amino acids. Germline CDR1 is MNHNS and CDR2 is SASEGT. The CDR3 here is CASSDIQAATNEKLFF. CDR3 nucleotide sequence: TGTGCCAGCAGTGACATTCAGGCAGCAACTAATGAAAAACTGTTTTTT.